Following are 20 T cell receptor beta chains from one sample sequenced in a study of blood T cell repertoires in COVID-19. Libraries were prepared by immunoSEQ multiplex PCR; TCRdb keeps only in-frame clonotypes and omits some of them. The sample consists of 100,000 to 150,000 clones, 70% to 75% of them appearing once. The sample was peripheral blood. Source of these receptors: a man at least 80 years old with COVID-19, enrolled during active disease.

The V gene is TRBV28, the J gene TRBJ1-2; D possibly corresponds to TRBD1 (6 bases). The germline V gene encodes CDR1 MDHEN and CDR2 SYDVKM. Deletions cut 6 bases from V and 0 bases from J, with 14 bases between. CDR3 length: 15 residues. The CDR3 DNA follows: TGTGCCAGCAGGAAACGGACAGTCACTAACTATGGCTACACCTTC. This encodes CASRKRTVTNYGYTF.

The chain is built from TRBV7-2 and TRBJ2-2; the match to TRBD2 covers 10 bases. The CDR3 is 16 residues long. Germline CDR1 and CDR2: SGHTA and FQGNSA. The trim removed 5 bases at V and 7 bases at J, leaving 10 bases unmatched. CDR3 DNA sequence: TGTGCCAGCAGCAACACCGGGACTAGCGTAGTCGGGGAGCTGTTTTTT. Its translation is CASSNTGTSVVGELFF.

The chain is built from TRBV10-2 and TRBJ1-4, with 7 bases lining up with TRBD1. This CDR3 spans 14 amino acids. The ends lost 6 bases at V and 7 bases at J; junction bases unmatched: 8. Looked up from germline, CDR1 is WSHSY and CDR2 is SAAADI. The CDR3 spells CASSPTGLAEKLFF. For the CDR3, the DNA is TGCGCCAGCAGCCCGACAGGGTTGGCTGAAAAACTGTTTTTT.

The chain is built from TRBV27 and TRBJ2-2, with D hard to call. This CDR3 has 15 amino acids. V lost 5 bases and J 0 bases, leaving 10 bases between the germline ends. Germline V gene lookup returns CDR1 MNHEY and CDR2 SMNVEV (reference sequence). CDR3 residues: CASSLNTANTGELFF. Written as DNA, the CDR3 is TGTGCCAGCAGTCTTAACACAGCGAACACCGGGGAGCTGTTTTTT.

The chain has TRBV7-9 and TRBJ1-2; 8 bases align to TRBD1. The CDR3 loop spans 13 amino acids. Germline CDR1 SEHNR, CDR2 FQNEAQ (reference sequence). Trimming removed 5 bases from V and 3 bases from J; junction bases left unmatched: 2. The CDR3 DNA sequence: TGTGCCAGCAGCGGACAGGGTGACTATGGCTACACCTTC. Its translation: CASSGQGDYGYTF. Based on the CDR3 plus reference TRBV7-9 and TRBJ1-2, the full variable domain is DTGVSQNPRHKITKRGQNVTFRCDPISEHNRLYWYRQTLGQGPEFLTYFQNEAQLEKSRLLSDRFSAERPKGSFSTLEIQRTEQGDSAMYLCASSGQGDYGYTFGSGTRLTVV.

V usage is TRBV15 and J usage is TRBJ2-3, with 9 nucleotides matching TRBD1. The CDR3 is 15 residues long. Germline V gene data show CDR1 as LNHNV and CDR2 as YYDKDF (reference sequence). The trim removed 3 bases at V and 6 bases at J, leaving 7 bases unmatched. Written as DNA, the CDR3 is TGTGCCACCAGCAGGGACAGGGGATCGTCCGATACGCAGTATTTT. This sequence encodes CATSRDRGSSDTQYF.

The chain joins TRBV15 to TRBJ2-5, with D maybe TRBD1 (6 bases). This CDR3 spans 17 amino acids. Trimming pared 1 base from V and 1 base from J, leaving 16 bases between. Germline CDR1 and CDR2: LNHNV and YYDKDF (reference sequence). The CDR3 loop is CATSRVGAFQRQETQYF. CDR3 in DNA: TGTGCCACCAGCAGAGTGGGGGCATTTCAGCGCCAAGAGACCCAGTACTTC.

CDR3 region: CASSVGTGEGEQYF. CDR3 DNA: TGTGCCAGCAGTGTGGGGACAGGGGAGGGCGAGCAGTACTTC. V is TRBV2 and J is TRBJ2-7, with 10 bases lining up with TRBD1. CDR1 is SNHLY, CDR2 FYNNEI, per germline. V gave up 4 bases and J gave up 6 bases; unmatched junction bases: 6. The CDR3 spans 14 residues.

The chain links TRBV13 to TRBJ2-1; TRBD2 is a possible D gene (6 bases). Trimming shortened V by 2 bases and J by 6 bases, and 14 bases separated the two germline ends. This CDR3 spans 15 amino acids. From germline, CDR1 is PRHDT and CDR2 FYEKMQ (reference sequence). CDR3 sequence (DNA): TGTGCCAGCAGCTTATGGGACTCCTCCGGCAATGAGCAGTTCTTC. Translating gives CASSLWDSSGNEQFF. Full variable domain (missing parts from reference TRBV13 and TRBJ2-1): AAGVIQSPRHLIKEKRETATLKCYPIPRHDTVYWYQQGPGQDPQFLISFYEKMQSDKGSIPDRFSAQQFSDYHSELNMSSLELGDSALYFCASSLWDSSGNEQFFGPGTRLTVL.

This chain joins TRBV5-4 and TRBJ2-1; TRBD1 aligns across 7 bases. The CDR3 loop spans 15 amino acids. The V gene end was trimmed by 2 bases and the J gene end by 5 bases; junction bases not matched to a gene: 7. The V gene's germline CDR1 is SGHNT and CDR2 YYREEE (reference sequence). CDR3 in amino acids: CASSFRQGGNNEQFF. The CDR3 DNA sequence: TGTGCCAGCAGCTTTCGACAGGGTGGAAACAATGAGCAGTTCTTC.

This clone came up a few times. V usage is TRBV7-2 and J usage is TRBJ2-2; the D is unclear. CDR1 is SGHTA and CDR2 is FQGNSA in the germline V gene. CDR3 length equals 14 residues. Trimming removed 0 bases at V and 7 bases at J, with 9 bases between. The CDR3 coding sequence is TGTGCCAGCAGCTTAGCTCTACGGAGCGGGGAGCTGTTTTTT. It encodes CASSLALRSGELFF.

The CDR3 region is CASSPFDSGTGYQIGETQYF. The CDR3 region has the DNA TGTGCCAGCTCACCATTTGATTCCGGGACAGGGTATCAAATCGGAGAGACCCAGTACTTC. The chain is built from TRBV18 and TRBJ2-5; 9 bases are shared with TRBD1. Germline CDR1 and CDR2: KGHSH and LQKENI. The CDR3 length is 20 residues. Losses at the gene ends were 2 bases for V and 4 bases for J; bases not matched to a gene: 20.

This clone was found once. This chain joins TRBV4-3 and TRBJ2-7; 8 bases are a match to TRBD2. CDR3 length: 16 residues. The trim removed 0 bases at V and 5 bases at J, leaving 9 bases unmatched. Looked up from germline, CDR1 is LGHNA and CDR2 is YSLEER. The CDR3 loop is CASSQDRAGDLDEQYF. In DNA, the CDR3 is TGCGCCAGCAGCCAAGATAGAGCGGGAGATCTTGACGAGCAGTACTTC.

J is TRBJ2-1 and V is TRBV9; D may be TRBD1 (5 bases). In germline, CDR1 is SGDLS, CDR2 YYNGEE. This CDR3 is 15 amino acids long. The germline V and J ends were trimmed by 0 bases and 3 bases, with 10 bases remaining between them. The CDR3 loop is CASSVGRVSYNEQFF. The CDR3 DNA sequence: TGTGCCAGCAGCGTAGGCAGGGTAAGCTACAATGAGCAGTTCTTC.

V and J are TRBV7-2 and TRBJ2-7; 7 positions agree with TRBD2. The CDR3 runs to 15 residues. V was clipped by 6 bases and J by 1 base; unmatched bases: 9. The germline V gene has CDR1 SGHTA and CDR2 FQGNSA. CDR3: CASSYSLAESYEQYF. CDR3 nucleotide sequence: TGTGCCAGCAGTTACTCTCTAGCGGAGTCCTACGAGCAGTACTTC. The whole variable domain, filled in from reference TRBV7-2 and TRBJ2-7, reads GAGVSQSPSNKVTEKGKDVELRCDPISGHTALYWYRQSLGQGLEFLIYFQGNSAPDKSGLPSDRFSAERTGGSVSTLTIQRTQQEDSAVYLCASSYSLAESYEQYFGPGTRLTVT.

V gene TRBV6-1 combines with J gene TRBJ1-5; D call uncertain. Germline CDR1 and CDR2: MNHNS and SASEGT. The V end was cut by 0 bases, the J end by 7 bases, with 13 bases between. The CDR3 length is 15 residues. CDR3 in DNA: TGTGCCAGCAGTGAAGCGAGGGTAGTCGTCCAGCCCCAGCATTTT. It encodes CASSEARVVVQPQHF.

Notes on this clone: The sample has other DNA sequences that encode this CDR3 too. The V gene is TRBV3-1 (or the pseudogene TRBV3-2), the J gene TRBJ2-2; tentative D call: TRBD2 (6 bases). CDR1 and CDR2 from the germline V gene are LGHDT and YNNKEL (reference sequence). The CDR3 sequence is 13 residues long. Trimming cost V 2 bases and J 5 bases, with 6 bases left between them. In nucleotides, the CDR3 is TGTGCCAGCAGCCAACGGGGGACCGGGGAGCTGTTTTTT. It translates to CASSQRGTGELFF.

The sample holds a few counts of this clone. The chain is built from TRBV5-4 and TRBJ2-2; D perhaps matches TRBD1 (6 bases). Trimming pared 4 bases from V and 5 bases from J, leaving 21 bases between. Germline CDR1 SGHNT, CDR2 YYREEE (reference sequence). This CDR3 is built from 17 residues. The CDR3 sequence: CASSPPGRGRRTGELFF. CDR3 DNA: TGTGCCAGCAGCCCTCCCGGTAGGGGGAGACGGACCGGGGAGCTGTTTTTT. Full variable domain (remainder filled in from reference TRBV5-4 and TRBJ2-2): ETGVTQSPTHLIKTRGQQVTLRCSSQSGHNTVSWYQQALGQGPQFIFQYYREEENGRGNFPPRFSGLQFPNYSSELNVNALELDDSALYLCASSPPGRGRRTGELFFGEGSRLTVL.

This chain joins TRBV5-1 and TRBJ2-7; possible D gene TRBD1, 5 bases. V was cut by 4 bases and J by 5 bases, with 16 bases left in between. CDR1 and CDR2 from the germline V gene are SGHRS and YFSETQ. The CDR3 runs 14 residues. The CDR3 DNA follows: TGCGCCAGCAGCGCGACAGTAGGTTCAAACGAGCAGTACTTC. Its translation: CASSATVGSNEQYF.

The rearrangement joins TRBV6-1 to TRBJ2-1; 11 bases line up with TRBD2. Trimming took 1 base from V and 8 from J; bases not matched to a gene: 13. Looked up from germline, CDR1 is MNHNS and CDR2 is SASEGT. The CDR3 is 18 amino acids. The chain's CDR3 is CASSEVGASGRPIHEQFF. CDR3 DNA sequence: TGTGCCAGCAGTGAAGTTGGGGCTAGCGGGAGGCCCATACATGAGCAGTTCTTC.